These 2 T cell receptor beta chains came from one sample sequenced in a study of blood T cell repertoires in COVID-19. Generated by immunoSEQ multiplex PCR, the TCRdb table keeps only in-frame clones and is missing some. Of about 270,000 clones in the sample, 85% to 90% were seen once. The specimen sequenced was PBMCs or T cells enriched from blood (not recorded which). These receptors were collected from a woman aged 55-75 years who had recovered from COVID-19.

The chain joins TRBV9 to TRBJ1-1; 7 bases are a match to TRBD1. V lost 4 bases to trimming and J lost 10 bases; unmatched junction nucleotides: 10. Germline CDR1 and CDR2: SGDLS and YYNGEE. The length of the CDR3 is 13 residues. The CDR3: CASSLTDRERAFF. The CDR3 coding sequence is TGTGCCAGCAGCCTAACAGACAGGGAGCGAGCTTTCTTT.

The V call is TRBV10-3, the J call TRBJ2-3; TRBD2 matches 12 bases. Germline CDR1 is ENHRY and CDR2 is SYGVKD. The CDR3 runs 16 residues. V was clipped by 6 bases and J by 1 base; unmatched bases: 5. The CDR3 sequence is CAIRASGGVGTDTQYF. CDR3 DNA sequence: TGTGCCATCAGGGCTAGCGGGGGGGTAGGCACAGATACGCAGTATTTT.